This T cell receptor (beta chain) was observed in a study of CD8+ T cells in alopecia areata. Overall study: Patients in the treated group were given tofacitinib by mouth, 5 to 10 mg twice a day. Tofacitinib ran for 6 to 18 months before 6 months off drug.

The CDR3 has 15 amino acids. Germline lookup yields CDR1 SNHLY and CDR2 FYNNEI. V lost 5 bases to trimming and J lost 4 bases; unmatched junction nucleotides: 8. cDNA prepared by RNA extraction and subsequent reverse transcription served as the template for sequencing. Assay: immunoSEQ multiplex PCR; the TCRdb copy retains only in-frame clones and omits some. The sample contains roughly 200,000 clones, about three fifths of which appear only once. With regard to this clone: Its target is not known.

Study outcomes and limitations: Only a single nonresponder existed, so baseline CD8+ expansion links stay unclear.

Documented treatment: oral pan-JAK inhibitor, 5-10 mg twice daily. Alopecia areata patients provided lesional scalp punch biopsies and peripheral blood. This TCR was sampled from a human donor with alopecia areata. This chain links TRBV2 with TRBJ2-5, with TRBD2 matching 9 bases. The source material was CD8+ T cells sorted from blood, sampled at week 24, from a patient treated with tofacitinib. The CDR3 loop reads CASSPSLAGPETQYF. In nucleotides, the CDR3 is TGTGCCAGCAGTCCATCTCTAGCGGGGCCAGAGACCCAGTACTTC.